This T cell receptor beta chain was identified in a study of blood T cell repertoires in COVID-19. The data were produced by immunoSEQ multiplex PCR, yet TCRdb's version contains in-frame clones alone and is incomplete. Of about 340,000 clones in the sample, approximately 89% are singletons; the top ten hold roughly 3.4%. Germline values: CDR1 LNHDA, CDR2 SQIVND (reference sequence). Losses at the gene ends were 7 bases for V and 5 bases for J; bases not matched to a gene: 6. The CDR3 extends over 14 amino acids. The chain employs TRBV19 and TRBJ2-1; the match to TRBD2 covers 9 bases. The clonotype comes from a woman aged 18-30 years who had recovered from COVID-19. Specimen: peripheral blood. As DNA, the CDR3 is TGTGCCAGTAAAGAGTCTAGCGGGGACAATGAGCAGTTCTTC. Translated: CASKESSGDNEQFF.